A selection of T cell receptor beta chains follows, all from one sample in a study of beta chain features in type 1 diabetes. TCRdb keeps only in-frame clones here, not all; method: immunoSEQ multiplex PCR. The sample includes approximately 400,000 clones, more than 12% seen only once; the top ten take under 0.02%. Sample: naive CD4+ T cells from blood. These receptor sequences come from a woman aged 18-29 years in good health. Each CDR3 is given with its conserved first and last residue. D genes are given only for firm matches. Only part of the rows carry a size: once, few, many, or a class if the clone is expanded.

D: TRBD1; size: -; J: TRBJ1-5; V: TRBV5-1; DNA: TGCGCCAGCAGCTTGGACAGGGGAAGGCAGCCCCAGCATTTT; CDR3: CASSLDRGRQPQHF
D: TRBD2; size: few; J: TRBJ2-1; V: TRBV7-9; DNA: TGTGCCAGCAGTCCTAGCGGCCAGTACAATGAGCAGTTCTTC; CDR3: CASSPSGQYNEQFF
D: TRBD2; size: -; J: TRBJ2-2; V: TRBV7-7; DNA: TGTGCCAGCAGCTTAGTAGCGGGAGTGAACACCGGGGAGCTGTTTTTT; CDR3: CASSLVAGVNTGELFF
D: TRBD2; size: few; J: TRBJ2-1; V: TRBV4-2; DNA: TGTGCCAGCAGCCAATCTAGCGGGAAAAAGGATGAGCAGTTCTTC; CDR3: CASSQSSGKKDEQFF
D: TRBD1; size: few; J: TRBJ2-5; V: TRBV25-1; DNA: TGTGCCAGCAGTGACGGGACAGTCCAAGAGACCCAGTACTTC; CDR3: CASSDGTVQETQYF
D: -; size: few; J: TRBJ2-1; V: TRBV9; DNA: TGTGCCAGCAGCGTAACGACTAGGGTTAGTGAGCAGTTCTTC; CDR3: CASSVTTRVSEQFF
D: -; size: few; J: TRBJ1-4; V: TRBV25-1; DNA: TGTGCCAGCAGTGACCGGGAGGGGGTTGAAAAACTGTTTTTT; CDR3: CASSDREGVEKLFF
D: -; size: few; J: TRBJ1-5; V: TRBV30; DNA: TGTGCCTGGAGTGTAATAAGTTCAGAGGATCAGCCCCAGCATTTT; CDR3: CAWSVISSEDQPQHF
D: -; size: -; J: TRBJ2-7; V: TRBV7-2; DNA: TGTGCCAGCAGCTTTCCAGGGACCTACGAGCAGTACTTC; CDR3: CASSFPGTYEQYF
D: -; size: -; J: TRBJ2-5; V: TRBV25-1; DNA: TGTGCCAGCAGTGGGATAGGGATGGGGGCCAAGTTCGAGACCCAGTACTTC; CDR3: CASSGIGMGAKFETQYF
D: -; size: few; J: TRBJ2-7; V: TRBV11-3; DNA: TGTGCCAGCAGCTTAGGGGCAGCTCGGGAGCAGTACTTC; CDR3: CASSLGAAREQYF
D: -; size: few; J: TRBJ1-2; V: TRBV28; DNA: TGTGCCACCCTCGCGCTCTATGGCTACACCTTC; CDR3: CATLALYGYTF
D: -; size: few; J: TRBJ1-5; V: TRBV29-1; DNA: TGCAGCGCCCGTAATAGCAATCAGCCCCAGCATTTT; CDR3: CSARNSNQPQHF
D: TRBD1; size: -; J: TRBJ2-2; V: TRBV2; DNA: TGTGCCAGCAGCCTGGGACAGCCGAACACCGGGGAGCTGTTTTTT; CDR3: CASSLGQPNTGELFF
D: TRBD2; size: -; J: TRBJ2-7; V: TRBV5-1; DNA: TGCGCCAGCAGCCGTGGACTAGCGGGGATCTCCTACGAGCAGTACTTC; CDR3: CASSRGLAGISYEQYF
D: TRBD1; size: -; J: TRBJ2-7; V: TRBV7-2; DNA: TGTGCCAGCAGCCGGGACAGCTCCTACGAGCAGTACTTC; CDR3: CASSRDSSYEQYF
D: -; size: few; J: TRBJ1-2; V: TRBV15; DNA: TGTGCCACCAGCACTAGACGGTCCCCTAACTATGGCTACACCTTC; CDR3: CATSTRRSPNYGYTF
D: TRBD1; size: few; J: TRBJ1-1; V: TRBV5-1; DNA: TGCGCCAGCAGCTTTACAGGGGCGCCTGAAGCTTTCTTT; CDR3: CASSFTGAPEAFF
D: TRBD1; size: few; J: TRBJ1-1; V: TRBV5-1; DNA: TGCGCCAGCAGCGCTTTTGGACAGGGGAGTGGCACTGAAGCTTTCTTT; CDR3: CASSAFGQGSGTEAFF
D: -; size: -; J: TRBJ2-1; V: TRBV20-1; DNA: TGCAGTGCTACCAAGCGAGCGGGGCAGTTCTTC; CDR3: CSATKRAGQFF
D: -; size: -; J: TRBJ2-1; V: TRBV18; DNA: TGTGCCAGCTCACCACCGCTGGCGGAGAGCTCCTACAATGAGCAGTTCTTC; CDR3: CASSPPLAESSYNEQFF
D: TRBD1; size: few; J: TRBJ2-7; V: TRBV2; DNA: TGTGCCATCCGAGGACAGGATAAGTCGCGCCTGTCCTACGAGCAGTACTTC; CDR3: CAIRGQDKSRLSYEQYF
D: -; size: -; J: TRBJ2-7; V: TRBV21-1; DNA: TGTGCCAGCAGCCGGAGACTAGCGGGAGTCTACGAGCAGTACTTC; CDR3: CASSRRLAGVYEQYF
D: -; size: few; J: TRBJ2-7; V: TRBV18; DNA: TGTGCCAGCTCACCTTACGGGAGTGGCTACGAGCAGTACTTC; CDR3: CASSPYGSGYEQYF
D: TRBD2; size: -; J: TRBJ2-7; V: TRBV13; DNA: TGTGCCAGCAGCTTAGATTTAGCGGGAGTCGGAGAGCAGTACTTC; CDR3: CASSLDLAGVGEQYF
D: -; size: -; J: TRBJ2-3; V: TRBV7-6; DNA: TGTGCCAGCAGCTTACTGGCGGGTGCCACAGATACGCAGTATTTT; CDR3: CASSLLAGATDTQYF
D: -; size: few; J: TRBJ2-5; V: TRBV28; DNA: TGTGCCAGCAGGGGCGGAGGAGATCAAGAGACCCAGTACTTC; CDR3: CASRGGGDQETQYF
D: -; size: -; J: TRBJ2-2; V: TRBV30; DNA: TGTGCCTGGAGTGTACAGACATCCACCGGGGAGCTGTTTTTT; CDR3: CAWSVQTSTGELFF
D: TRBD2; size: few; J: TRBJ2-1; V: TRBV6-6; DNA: TGTGCCAGCCGGGGGGGGGTGGTTAACAATGAGCAGTTCTTC; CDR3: CASRGGVVNNEQFF
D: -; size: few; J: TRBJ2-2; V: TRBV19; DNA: TGTGCCAGTAGTCTCTGGCTAGAGATCACCGGGGAGCTGTTTTTT; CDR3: CASSLWLEITGELFF
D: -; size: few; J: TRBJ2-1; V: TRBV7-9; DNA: TGTGCCAGCAGCTTCAACAATGAGCAGTTCTTC; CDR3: CASSFNNEQFF
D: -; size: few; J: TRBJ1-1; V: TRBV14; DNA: TGTGCCAGCAGCCACAGGAAGGTTGAAGCTTTCTTT; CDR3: CASSHRKVEAFF
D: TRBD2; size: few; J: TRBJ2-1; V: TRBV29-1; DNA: TGCAGCGCAGAACGTACTAGCGGGAGATCTGGGGGTTACAATGAGCAGTTCTTC; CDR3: CSAERTSGRSGGYNEQFF
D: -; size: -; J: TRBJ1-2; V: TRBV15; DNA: TGTGCCACCAGCAGAGATCCGGGAGCTAACTATGGCTACACCTTC; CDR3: CATSRDPGANYGYTF
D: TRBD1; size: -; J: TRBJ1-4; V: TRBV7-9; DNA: TGTGCCAGCAGTCCCGGAGACAGGGAGGATGAAAAACTGTTTTTT; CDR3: CASSPGDREDEKLFF
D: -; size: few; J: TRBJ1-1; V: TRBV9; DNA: TGTGCCAGCAGCGTAACGGACACTGAAGCTTTCTTT; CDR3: CASSVTDTEAFF
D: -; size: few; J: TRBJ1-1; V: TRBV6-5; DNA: TGTGCCAGCAGTCGTCTCAGGAACACTGAAGCTTTCTTT; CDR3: CASSRLRNTEAFF
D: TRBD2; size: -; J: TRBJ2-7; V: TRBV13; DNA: TGTGCCAGCAGCTTCGGGCGGGAGCTAGGGTCCTACGAGCAGTACTTC; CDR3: CASSFGRELGSYEQYF
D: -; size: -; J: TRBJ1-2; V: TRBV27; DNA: TGTGCCAGCAGTTCAACAGGGCGCCCATATGGCTACACCTTC; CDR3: CASSSTGRPYGYTF
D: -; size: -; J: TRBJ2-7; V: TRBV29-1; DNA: TGCAGCGCAATAATAAGCGGCTACGAGCAGTACTTC; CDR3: CSAIISGYEQYF
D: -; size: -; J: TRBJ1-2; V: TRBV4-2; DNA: TGTGCCAGCAGCCAAGACAGGAACTATGGCTACACCTTC; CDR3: CASSQDRNYGYTF
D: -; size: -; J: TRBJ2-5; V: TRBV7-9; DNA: TGTGCCAGCAGCCCTCAACGGTCGGGAGTTGAGACCCAGTACTTC; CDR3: CASSPQRSGVETQYF
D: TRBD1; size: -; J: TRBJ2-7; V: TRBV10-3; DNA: TGTGCCATCAGTGAACCGGGACAGGCGCCCTACGAGCAGTACTTC; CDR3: CAISEPGQAPYEQYF
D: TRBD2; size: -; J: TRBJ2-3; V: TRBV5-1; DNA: TGCGCCAGCAGCCTCGACAGCGGGAGCCCCACAGATACGCAGTATTTT; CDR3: CASSLDSGSPTDTQYF
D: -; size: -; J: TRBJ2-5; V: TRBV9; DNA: TGTGCCAGCAGCGTGCAGGGTTCGGAGACCCAGTACTTC; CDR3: CASSVQGSETQYF
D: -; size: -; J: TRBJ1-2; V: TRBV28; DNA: TGTGCCAGCAGTCCTCTAAGAGGGAACTATGGCTACACCTTC; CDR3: CASSPLRGNYGYTF
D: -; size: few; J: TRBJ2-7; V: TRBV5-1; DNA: TGCGCCAGCAGCTTGGGCGGCGAGCAGTACTTC; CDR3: CASSLGGEQYF
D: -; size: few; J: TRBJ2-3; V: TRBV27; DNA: TGTGCCAGCAGTTTATACGGTCGAGATACGCAGTATTTT; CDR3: CASSLYGRDTQYF
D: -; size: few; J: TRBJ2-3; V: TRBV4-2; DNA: TGTGCCAGCAGCCCCCAGGGGACGGATACGCAGTATTTT; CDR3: CASSPQGTDTQYF
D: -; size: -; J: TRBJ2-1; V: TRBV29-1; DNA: TGCAGCGTTGCCAGCTCCTACAATGAGCAGTTCTTC; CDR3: CSVASSYNEQFF